The clone carrying this T cell receptor beta chain has just one count. TCRdb's copy holds only in-frame clones and misses some; the assay was immunoSEQ multiplex PCR. The table lists about 180,000 clones, 70% to 90% of them singletons. Per germline, CDR1 MNHEY and CDR2 SVGAGI. The V end lost 2 bases, the J end lost 5 bases, and 10 bases lay between the germline ends. The CDR3 loop spans 14 amino acids. This sample stems from a study of blood T cell repertoires in COVID-19. At the level of the study: PBMCs, B-cell-depleted T cells, or T cells provided the cDNA or gDNA that made up the material.

J is TRBJ1-5 and V is TRBV6-5; D is ambiguous. This TCR was recovered from a man in his forties or fifties with active or convalescent COVID-19. The sequenced sample consisted of peripheral blood. This CDR3 is CASSYGQLDQPQHF. CDR3 nucleotides: TGTGCCAGCAGTTACGGTCAGTTGGATCAGCCCCAGCATTTT.